This T cell receptor (beta chain) was recovered during a study of T-cell reconstitution after alpha-beta-depleted transplantation in children. The CDR3 sequence is 16 residues long. V shed 4 bases and J 7 bases; nucleotides not matched to a gene: 13. Germline-derived CDR1 and CDR2 are SGDLS and YYNGEE. In this sample, this clonotype turned up many times. During its preparation, the TCRbeta library received unique molecular identifiers. TCRdb passed the PCR reads through MiXCR, listing each CDR3 protein once. The sample comprises 200,000 to 300,000 distinct CDR3 sequences, about 11% of which are singletons, and 2% to 3% rests with the top ten.

The sequence came from a human donor who donated a stem cell graft to a child with acute lymphoblastic leukemia. The source material was PBMCs from the stem cell graft donor, sampled from the stem cell graft. The V gene is TRBV9, the J gene TRBJ2-5; 10 bases align to TRBD2. This CDR3 is CASSPRVAGGQGTQYF. For the CDR3, the DNA is TGTGCCAGCAGCCCCCGGGTAGCGGGAGGCCAGGGGACCCAGTACTTC.